The 8 T cell receptor beta chains below were found in one sample sequenced in a study of CD8 T cells in ankylosing spondylitis. Antigens for these TCRs are unknown. TCRdb called the 5' RACE reads again in MiXCR, with one record for every CDR3 protein. The data contain over 600,000 distinct CDR3 sequences, around 20% of them singletons. Whole-study findings and limits: Typical of ankylosing spondylitis blood, it appeared, was a TCR beta motif of under 10 highly homologous variants.

Sequenced input: blood, either unsorted or a sorted T cell fraction (not recorded which). The receptor source for this set is a male donor with ankylosing spondylitis.

V gene TRBV12-3 or TRBV12-4 combines with J gene TRBJ2-5; weak D call: TRBD1 (7 bases). This CDR3 has 15 residues. Trimming removed 1 base at V and 2 bases at J, with 11 bases between. Here the CDR3 DNA reads TGTGCCAGCAGTTTAGTTCAGGGGGGACAAGAGACCCAGTACTTC. This encodes CASSLVQGGQETQYF.

This clonotype was recorded many times. This chain connects TRBV20-1 to TRBJ2-7; no definite D call. The CDR3 has 13 amino acids. Germline V gene sequence: CDR1 DFQATT, CDR2 SNEGSKA (reference sequence). V lost 6 bases and J lost 3, with 15 bases in between. CDR3 sequence reads: CSARLLVIYEQYF. The CDR3 bases are TGCAGTGCCCGACTCTTAGTCATCTACGAGCAGTACTTC.

The chain carries TRBV7-2 and TRBJ2-3, with 8 bases identical to TRBD2. V trimming: 2 bases; J trimming: 4 bases; junction bases outside the gene matches: 8. In germline, CDR1 is SGHTA, CDR2 FQGNSA. The CDR3 spans 16 residues. In nucleotides, the CDR3 is TGTGCCAGCAGCTTACGTGGTAGCGGGATCGCAGATACGCAGTATTTT. Its protein product is CASSLRGSGIADTQYF.

On this clonotype: At one boundary the junction diverges from the germline segment, which might be a read error. This rearrangement joins TRBV20-1 to TRBJ2-1; the match to TRBD2 covers 7 bases. CDR1 is DFQATT, CDR2 SNEGSKA, per germline (reference sequence). This CDR3 spans 17 amino acids. The CDR3 loop is CSARDLSAGEAFDEQIF. The CDR3 DNA reads TGCAGTGCTAGAGATCTCTCCGCGGGAGAGGCTTTCGATGAGCAGATCTTC.

The chain couples TRBV6-1 to TRBJ2-1, with D hard to call. V gave up 6 bases and J gave up 7 bases, with 25 bases separating them. CDR1 MNHNS and CDR2 SASEGT come from the germline V gene. CDR3 length equals 17 residues. The CDR3 loop reads CASSPFALQVGLNEQFF. The CDR3 region has the DNA TGTGCCAGCAGCCCCTTTGCCCTGCAGGTTGGATTGAATGAGCAGTTCTTC.

The V gene is TRBV5-5, the J gene TRBJ2-2; D unclear. Germline loops: CDR1 SGHKS, CDR2 YYEKEE (reference sequence). The CDR3 has 13 amino acids. V lost 6 bases and J 6 bases, leaving 12 bases between the germline ends. The CDR3 here is CASTPWGPGELFF. In DNA, the CDR3 is TGTGCCAGCACCCCATGGGGTCCCGGGGAGCTGTTTTTT.

This clonotype was observed a few times. The rearrangement joins TRBV6-5 to TRBJ2-7; D not certain. V was trimmed by 8 bases and J by 2 bases, leaving 10 bases between them. This CDR3 comprises 12 residues. The germline V gene encodes CDR1 MNHEY and CDR2 SVGAGI. The chain's CDR3 is CASVYLPYEQYF. The CDR3, as DNA: TGTGCCAGCGTCTACCTCCCCTACGAGCAGTACTTC.

The genes are TRBV28 and TRBJ1-5; D is unclear. The CDR3 loop spans 14 amino acids. Germline loops: CDR1 MDHEN, CDR2 SYDVKM. Between the trimmed V and J ends, which lost 2 bases and 5 bases, there was a span of 10 bases. The CDR3 coding sequence is TGTGCCAGCAGTTTAAGTGGGATCGATCAGCCCCAGCATTTT. Translating gives CASSLSGIDQPQHF.